Listed below are T cell receptor beta chains from one sample, sequenced in a study of T-cell memory formation after mild COVID-19. One entry per CDR3 protein, called by TCRdb with MiXCR from the 5' RACE reads. The sample shows a few hundred thousand distinct CDR3 sequences, approximately 9% of them seen only once. The specimen sequenced was PBMCs or a T cell subset sorted from them (not recorded which). The source is a man aged 18 to 30 who had mild COVID-19 (a few samples of this study predate the infection). Cell type and time point are not known. Each CDR3 is given with its conserved first and last residue. A D gene is named only where the DNA matches it firmly. Only part of the rows carry a size: once, few, many, or a class if the clone is expanded.

d_call clone_size j_call v_call cdr3_aa cdr3_nt
. . TRBJ2-1 TRBV19 CASSLGASSYNEQFF TGTGCCAGTAGCCTGGGGGCCAGCTCCTACAATGAGCAGTTCTTC
. few TRBJ2-6 TRBV7-6 CASTFDRPSGANVLTF TGTGCCAGCACTTTCGACAGGCCGTCTGGGGCCAACGTCCTGACTTTC
. many TRBJ1-2 TRBV4-2 CASTDSAGYDYGYTF TGTGCCAGCACCGACAGCGCCGGGTACGACTATGGCTACACCTTC
TRBD1 . TRBJ2-1 TRBV5-1 CASSLGGTGSYNEQFF TGCGCCAGCAGCTTGGGGGGGACAGGGTCCTACAATGAGCAGTTCTTC
. few TRBJ2-3 TRBV5-1 CASSSGQTLRTDTQYF TGCGCCAGCAGCTCCGGACAGACCCTACGCACAGATACGCAGTATTTT
. many TRBJ2-5 TRBV7-7 CASSFSGEETQYF TGTGCCAGCAGTTTCTCAGGGGAAGAGACCCAGTACTTC
. few TRBJ1-1 TRBV6-5 CASSWGGWTEAFF TGTGCCAGCAGTTGGGGAGGGTGGACTGAAGCTTTCTTT
. . TRBJ2-7 TRBV29-1 CSVESGEQYF TGCAGCGTCGAGAGCGGCGAGCAGTACTTC
. . TRBJ1-2 TRBV7-3 CASSSHFNYGYTF TGTGCCAGCAGCTCCCATTTCAACTATGGCTACACCTTC
. . TRBJ2-2 TRBV19 CASSLTGATGELFF TGTGCCAGTAGTCTTACAGGAGCCACCGGGGAGCTGTTTTTT
. few TRBJ2-1 TRBV3-1 CASSHLPPLGYNEQFF TGTGCCAGCAGCCACCTACCCCCTCTCGGGTACAATGAGCAGTTCTTC
TRBD1 few TRBJ2-2 TRBV20-1 CSASGQANTGELFF TGCAGTGCTAGCGGACAGGCGAACACCGGGGAGCTGTTTTTT
TRBD1 . TRBJ1-6 TRBV6-6 CASSSGTGLPNSPLHF TGTGCCAGCAGTTCCGGGACAGGGTTACCCAATTCACCCCTCCACTTT
. . TRBJ2-1 TRBV7-2 CASSMGGARSNEQFF TGTGCCAGCAGCATGGGGGGGGCGCGCTCGAATGAGCAGTTCTTC
. . TRBJ2-1 TRBV9 CASTHSGGNEQFF TGTGCCAGCACCCATTCTGGGGGCAATGAGCAGTTCTTC
TRBD2 few TRBJ2-7 TRBV4-3 CASSQGLANYEQYF TGCGCCAGCAGCCAAGGACTAGCGAACTACGAGCAGTACTTC
. many TRBJ2-5 TRBV7-9 CASSFAGQETQYF TGTGCCAGCAGTTTCGCAGGGCAAGAGACCCAGTACTTC
TRBD2 many TRBJ2-2 TRBV7-6 CASSSRGAGTGELFF TGTGCCAGCAGCTCGCGGGGGGCAGGCACCGGGGAGCTGTTTTTT
TRBD1 many TRBJ2-1 TRBV6-2/TRBV6-3 CASSDWGDRANEQFF TGTGCCAGCTCCGATTGGGGGGACAGGGCCAATGAGCAGTTCTTC
. . TRBJ1-1 TRBV5-1 CASSFQWEGTEAFF TGCGCCAGCAGCTTTCAATGGGAAGGCACTGAAGCTTTCTTT
TRBD1 . TRBJ2-1 TRBV7-9 CASSSSGQALNEQFF TGTGCCAGCTCCTCCTCGGGACAGGCACTCAATGAGCAGTTCTTC
TRBD1 few TRBJ1-6 TRBV12-3/TRBV12-4 CASKRQGNNSPLHF TGTGCCAGCAAGCGACAGGGTAATAATTCACCCCTCCACTTT
. many TRBJ2-2 TRBV12-3/TRBV12-4 CASSLAARNTGELFF TGTGCCAGCAGTTTAGCTGCTAGGAACACCGGGGAGCTGTTTTTT
. few TRBJ2-1 TRBV4-2 CASSQRGGASYNEQFF TGTGCCAGCAGCCAACGAGGGGGGGCCTCCTACAATGAGCAGTTCTTC
. . TRBJ1-2 TRBV6-1 CASSGRFDYGYTF TGTGCCAGCAGCGGCAGGTTCGACTATGGCTACACCTTC
. few TRBJ2-3 TRBV6-5 CASHWSASDTQYF TGTGCCAGCCACTGGTCGGCATCAGATACGCAGTATTTT
. few TRBJ1-2 TRBV7-9 CASSNPSGVRGYTF TGTGCCAGCAGCAACCCGAGTGGAGTAAGAGGCTACACCTTC
. few TRBJ1-6 TRBV4-3 CASSQVPLDNSPLHF TGCGCCAGCAGCCAAGTTCCCCTCGATAATTCACCCCTCCACTTT
TRBD1 few TRBJ1-6 TRBV12-3/TRBV12-4 CASSSPWGQGNSPLHF TGTGCCAGCAGCTCTCCCTGGGGACAGGGTAATTCACCCCTCCACTTT